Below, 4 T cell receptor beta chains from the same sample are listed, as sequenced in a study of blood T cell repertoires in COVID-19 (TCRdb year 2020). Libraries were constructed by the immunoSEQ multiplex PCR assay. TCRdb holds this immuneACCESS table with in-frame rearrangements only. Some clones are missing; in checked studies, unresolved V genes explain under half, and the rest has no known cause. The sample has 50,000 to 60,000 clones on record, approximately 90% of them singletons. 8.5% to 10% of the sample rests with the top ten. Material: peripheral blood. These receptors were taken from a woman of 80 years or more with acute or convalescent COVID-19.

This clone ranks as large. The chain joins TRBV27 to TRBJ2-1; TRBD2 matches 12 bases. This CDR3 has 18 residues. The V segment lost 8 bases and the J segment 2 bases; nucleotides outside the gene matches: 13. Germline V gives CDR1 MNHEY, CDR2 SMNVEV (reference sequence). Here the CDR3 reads CASRLAGAPYSTYNEQFF. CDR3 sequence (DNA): TGTGCCAGCCGACTAGCGGGAGCGCCATACTCCACCTACAATGAGCAGTTCTTC.

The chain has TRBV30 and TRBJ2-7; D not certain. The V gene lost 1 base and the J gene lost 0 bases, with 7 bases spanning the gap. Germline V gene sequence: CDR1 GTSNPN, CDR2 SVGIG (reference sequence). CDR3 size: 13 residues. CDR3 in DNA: TGTGCCTGGAGTGGATACAGCTCCTACGAGCAGTACTTC. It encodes CAWSGYSSYEQYF. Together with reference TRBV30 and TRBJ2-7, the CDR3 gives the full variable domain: SQTIHQWPATLVQPVGSPLSLECTVEGTSNPNLYWYRQAAGRGLQLLFYSVGIGQISSEVPQNLSASRPQDRQFILSSKKLLLSDSGFYLCAWSGYSSYEQYFGPGTRLTVT.

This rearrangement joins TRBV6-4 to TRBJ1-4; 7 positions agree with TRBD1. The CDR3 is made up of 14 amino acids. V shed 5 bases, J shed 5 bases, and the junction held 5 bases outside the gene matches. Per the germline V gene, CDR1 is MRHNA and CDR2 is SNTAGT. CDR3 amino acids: CASSWDSYNEKLFF. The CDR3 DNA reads TGTGCCAGCAGTTGGGACAGCTACAATGAAAAACTGTTTTTT.

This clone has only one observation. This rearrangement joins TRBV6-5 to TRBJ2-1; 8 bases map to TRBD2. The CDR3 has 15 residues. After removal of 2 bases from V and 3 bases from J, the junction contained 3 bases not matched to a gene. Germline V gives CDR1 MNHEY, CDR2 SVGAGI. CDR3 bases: TGTGCCAGCAGTTACGGGACTAGTGACTACAATGAGCAGTTCTTC. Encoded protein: CASSYGTSDYNEQFF.